What follows are 24 T cell receptor beta chains derived from one specimen sequenced in a study of blood T cell repertoires in COVID-19. Profiled with immunoSEQ multiplex PCR; TCRdb holds only in-frame clones, not every one. The table records approximately 260,000 clones, around nine tenths of them present only once. Sequencing was performed on PBMCs or T cells enriched from blood (not recorded which). These receptors all come from a woman aged 18-29 years who had recovered from COVID-19.

The CDR3 DNA is TGTGCCAGTAGTATTGGGCCAGATACGCAGTATTTT. It yields the protein CASSIGPDTQYF. This rearrangement joins TRBV19 to TRBJ2-3; unclear D gene. The CDR3 loop spans 12 amino acids. V lost 3 bases and J 4 bases, leaving 5 bases between the germline ends. Germline V gene lookup returns CDR1 LNHDA and CDR2 SQIVND (reference sequence). The full variable domain, with the rest looked up from reference TRBV19 and TRBJ2-3, is DGGITQSPKYLFRKEGQNVTLSCEQNLNHDAMYWYRQDPGQGLRLIYYSQIVNDFQKGDIAEGYSVSREKKESFPLTVTSAQKNPTAFYLCASSIGPDTQYFGPGTRLTVL.

The chain is built from TRBV6-1 and TRBJ2-1; 9 bases fit TRBD2. The CDR3 loop spans 12 amino acids. V shed 2 bases, J shed 13 bases, and the junction held 3 bases outside the gene matches. CDR1 MNHNS and CDR2 SASEGT come from the germline V gene. The CDR3 reads CASSERTSVQFF. CDR3 sequence (DNA): TGTGCCAGCAGTGAACGGACTAGCGTTCAGTTCTTC.

The rearrangement uses TRBV2 and TRBJ2-3; 10 nucleotides line up with TRBD2. The length of the CDR3 is 17 residues. The germline gives CDR1 SNHLY, CDR2 FYNNEI. With V trimmed by 8 bases and J by 4 bases, 15 bases remained unmatched. CDR3: CASGILAGPLVADTQYF. The CDR3 DNA sequence: TGTGCCAGCGGTATACTAGCGGGGCCCCTGGTGGCAGATACGCAGTATTTT.

V and J are TRBV4-2 and TRBJ2-1, with TRBD2 identical over 7 bases. The CDR3 is made up of 16 amino acids. Losses at the gene ends were 1 base for V and 1 base for J; bases not matched to a gene: 4. The germline CDR1 and CDR2 sequences are LGHNA and YNFKEQ. The CDR3 bases are TGTGCCAGCAGCCAAGGTAGCGGGTATTCCTACAATGAGCAGTTCTTC. It yields the protein CASSQGSGYSYNEQFF.

The rearrangement uses TRBV27 and TRBJ1-2; TRBD1 aligns across 8 bases. This CDR3 is 16 amino acids long. Germline CDR1 reads MNHEY; CDR2 reads SMNVEV (reference sequence). J was trimmed by 5 bases and V by 4 bases; bases with no gene match: 12. The DNA of the CDR3 is TGTGCCAGCAGTTCCATTCCACCGGGACAGGATTATGGCTACACCTTC. Amino acids: CASSSIPPGQDYGYTF.

The chain recombines TRBV28 with TRBJ1-5, with D unresolved. Trimming pared 3 bases from V and 11 bases from J, leaving 8 bases between. The CDR3 totals 11 residues. CDR1 is MDHEN, CDR2 SYDVKM, per germline. In DNA, the CDR3 is TGTGCCAGCAGTTTTGGCCGGGCCCAGCATTTT. Protein product: CASSFGRAQHF.

The V gene is TRBV18, the J gene TRBJ2-5; TRBD1 aligns across 7 bases. The CDR3 loop spans 15 amino acids. Germline CDR1 reads KGHSH; CDR2 reads LQKENI. J was trimmed by 4 bases and V by 1 base; bases with no gene match: 6. The CDR3 is CASSPRTGVGETQYF. CDR3 in DNA: TGTGCCAGCTCACCACGCACAGGGGTTGGAGAGACCCAGTACTTC. The full variable domain, its missing parts supplied by reference TRBV18 and TRBJ2-5, is NAGVMQNPRHLVRRRGQEARLRCSPMKGHSHVYWYRQLPEEGLKFMVYLQKENIIDESGMPKERFSAEFPKEGPSILRIQQVVRGDSAAYFCASSPRTGVGETQYFGPGTRLLVL.

This chain connects TRBV11-2 to TRBJ2-2; 7 bases map to TRBD2. Germline loops: CDR1 SGHAT, CDR2 FQNNGV. V was clipped by 5 bases and J by 3 bases; unmatched bases: 3. This CDR3 has 14 amino acids. The CDR3 DNA sequence: TGTGCCAGCAGCGGGCTAGCGGACACCGGGGAGCTGTTTTTT. This codes for CASSGLADTGELFF.

The chain couples TRBV9 to TRBJ1-1; 11 positions agree with TRBD1. J lost 4 bases, V lost 3 bases, and 8 bases had no gene match. The CDR3 consists of 16 residues. The V gene's germline CDR1 is SGDLS and CDR2 YYNGEE. The CDR3 is CASSAQRTGGFTEAFF. The CDR3 nucleotides read TGTGCCAGCAGCGCACAACGGACAGGGGGCTTCACTGAAGCTTTCTTT.

The chain couples TRBV7-2 to TRBJ1-5; TRBD1 aligns across 8 bases. The CDR3 is made up of 19 amino acids. CDR1 is SGHTA, CDR2 FQGNSA, per germline. V shed 0 bases and J 0 bases; nucleotides not matched to a gene: 10. In DNA form, the CDR3 reads TGTGCCAGCAGCTTAGCGTATTACAGGGGGAGGTATAGCAATCAGCCCCAGCATTTT. Its translation is CASSLAYYRGRYSNQPQHF. Looking up the rest from reference TRBV7-2 and TRBJ1-5 gives the full variable domain: GAGVSQSPSNKVTEKGKDVELRCDPISGHTALYWYRQSLGQGLEFLIYFQGNSAPDKSGLPSDRFSAERTGGSVSTLTIQRTQQEDSAVYLCASSLAYYRGRYSNQPQHFGDGTRLSIL.

The CDR3, as DNA: TGCAGCGTCAGAACTTTGGACAGGATCACTGAAGCTTTCTTT. Its translation: CSVRTLDRITEAFF. This rearrangement joins TRBV29-1 to TRBJ1-1; TRBD1 agrees at 7 bases. Germline loops: CDR1 SQVTM, CDR2 ANQGSEA. V lost 6 bases to trimming and J lost 4 bases; unmatched junction nucleotides: 11. The CDR3 is 14 residues long.

The chain uses TRBV5-4 and TRBJ2-3; 14 bases map to TRBD2. The CDR3 contains 16 residues. Trimming removed 4 bases from V and 1 base from J; junction bases left unmatched: 2. From germline, CDR1 is SGHNT and CDR2 YYREEE (reference sequence). The CDR3, as DNA: TGTGCCAGCAGCCCGGGACTAGCGGGGGGCACAGATACGCAGTATTTT. Protein product: CASSPGLAGGTDTQYF.

This clone was counted once. The chain links TRBV6-5 to TRBJ1-6; 8 bases agree with TRBD1. Germline CDR1 reads MNHEY; CDR2 reads SVGAGI. CDR3 length: 15 residues. Losses at the gene ends were 6 bases for V and 7 bases for J; bases not matched to a gene: 8. The CDR3 DNA follows: TGTGCCAGCAGGGCCGGACAGGGTGGGAATTCACCCCTCCACTTT. Translating gives CASRAGQGGNSPLHF.

J is TRBJ1-5 and V is TRBV5-1; D perhaps matches TRBD1 (6 bases). V lost 7 bases and J lost 2, with 19 bases in between. Germline CDR1 and CDR2: SGHRS and YFSETQ. There are 16 residues in the CDR3. CDR3 DNA: TGCGCCAGCTCCCAGTGGGGGCTTATGGGCAATCAGCCCCAGCATTTT. Translated: CASSQWGLMGNQPQHF. Supplemented by reference TRBV5-1 and TRBJ1-5, the full variable domain reads KAGVTQTPRYLIKTRGQQVTLSCSPISGHRSVSWYQQTPGQGLQFLFEYFSETQRNKGNFPGRFSGRQFSNSRSEMNVSTLELGDSALYLCASSQWGLMGNQPQHFGDGTRLSIL.

The V call is TRBV19, the J call TRBJ2-1; 8 bases are a match to TRBD2. J lost 5 bases, V lost 9 bases, and 9 bases had no gene match. Germline assignment: CDR1 LNHDA and CDR2 SQIVND (reference sequence). There are 14 residues in the CDR3. The CDR3 DNA reads as TGTGCCAGCTGCTCGGGACTAGGCCACAATGAGCAGTTCTTC. This gives the protein CASCSGLGHNEQFF.

The chain carries TRBV6-2 or TRBV6-3 and TRBJ1-2; 9 bases align to TRBD1. Germline trimming cut 2 bases from V and 1 base from J; bases unmatched to any gene: 2. In germline, CDR1 is MNHEY, CDR2 SVGEGT. The CDR3 is 15 amino acids. CDR3 in amino acids: CASSYNRGLNYGYTF. The CDR3 DNA reads TGTGCCAGCAGTTACAACAGGGGGCTTAACTATGGCTACACCTTC.

The gene calls are TRBV4-1 and TRBJ1-5; 10 bases map to TRBD1. After removal of 3 bases from V and 0 bases from J, the junction contained 5 bases not matched to a gene. CDR1 and CDR2 (germline): MGHRA, YSYEKL. The CDR3 covers 17 residues. The DNA of the CDR3 is TGCGCCAGCAGCCACGCCGGGACAGGGGATAGCAATCAGCCCCAGCATTTT. Translation: CASSHAGTGDSNQPQHF.

The chain is built from TRBV5-4 and TRBJ2-3; 16 nucleotides line up with TRBD2. The CDR3 sequence is 18 residues long. Germline trimming cut 4 bases from V and 2 bases from J; bases unmatched to any gene: 7. Germline V CDR1 and CDR2: SGHNT, YYREEE (reference sequence). CDR3: CASSIGTSGGAITDTQYF. The CDR3 region has the DNA TGTGCCAGCAGCATTGGGACTAGCGGGGGGGCCATCACAGATACGCAGTATTTT.

The CDR3 nucleotides are TGTGCCAGCAGTAACCAGGGGAGCGTGAACACTGAAGCTTTCTTT. Its protein is CASSNQGSVNTEAFF. The genes are TRBV27 and TRBJ1-1, with D possibly matching TRBD1 (6 bases). Germline V gene lookup returns CDR1 MNHEY and CDR2 SMNVEV (reference sequence). The germline V and J ends were trimmed by 5 bases and 0 bases, with 13 bases remaining between them. The CDR3 contains 15 residues.

V usage is TRBV5-1 and J usage is TRBJ2-2; 7 bases are a match to TRBD1. Looked up from germline, CDR1 is SGHRS and CDR2 is YFSETQ. This CDR3 region has 15 residues. V was clipped by 4 bases and J by 1 base; unmatched bases: 4. As DNA, the CDR3 is TGCGCCAGCAGCCCTCGACAGGGGAACACCGGGGAGCTGTTTTTT. This sequence encodes CASSPRQGNTGELFF.

This clone came up once. CDR3 residues: CASSYNQGQSYEQYF. CDR3 DNA sequence: TGTGCCAGCAGTTACAATCAGGGACAGTCCTACGAGCAGTACTTC. The chain is built from TRBV6-2 or TRBV6-3 and TRBJ2-7, with 7 bases that match TRBD1. The J segment lost 1 base and the V segment lost 2 bases, leaving 5 bases of the junction unmatched. This CDR3 spans 15 amino acids. Germline CDR1 MNHEY, CDR2 SVGEGT.

The chain couples TRBV5-1 to TRBJ1-1; a weak D match, TRBD1 (6 bases). The CDR3 length is 17 residues. Trimming took 0 bases from V and 3 from J, leaving 18 bases between them. Germline values: CDR1 SGHRS, CDR2 YFSETQ. CDR3 sequence reads: CASSLAPGGGADTEAFF. DNA for the CDR3: TGCGCCAGCAGCTTGGCTCCTGGTGGGGGGGCTGACACTGAAGCTTTCTTT.

J is TRBJ1-1 and V is TRBV4-1; D is possibly TRBD1 (5 bases). CDR1 and CDR2 (germline): MGHRA, YSYEKL. The CDR3 has 14 residues. The V end lost 0 bases, the J end lost 11 bases, and 16 bases lay between the germline ends. CDR3: CASSQDFGGRRAFF. The DNA for the CDR3 is TGCGCCAGCAGCCAAGATTTCGGGGGTAGGAGGGCTTTCTTT.

As to this clone: Germline is not matched at one junction end, which may reflect a read error. The J gene is TRBJ2-7, the V gene TRBV27; the D gene is possibly TRBD2 (6 bases). The CDR3 extends over 17 amino acids. Germline V gives CDR1 MNHEY, CDR2 SMNVEV (reference sequence). The CDR3 reads CASSLSGGWTGPYAQYF. In nucleotides, the CDR3 is TGTGCCAGCAGTTTATCGGGGGGATGGACGGGACCCTACGCGCAGTACTTC.